This is a list of T cell receptor beta chains from one sample in a study of shared clonotypes between healthy human individuals. Using immunoSEQ multiplex PCR, the repertoire was profiled, and TCRdb retains in-frame clones only, with some absent. The data contain more than 550,000 clones, just under 75% of them seen just once; the ten biggest clones take up more than 1.5%. Sequencing was performed on memory CD4+ T cells sorted from blood. The receptors derive from a woman in her 30s in good health. The CDR3 runs from the conserved cysteine through the conserved F or W. D genes are given only for firm matches. Some rows mark clone size as missing; the rest say once, few, many or name a class of expanded clone.

>TRBJ1-1|NA|TRBV28|NA
CASTLDFEGYEAFF
TGTGCCAGCACTTTGGATTTTGAAGGATATGAAGCTTTCTTT
>TRBJ2-7|TRBD2|TRBV28|once
CASSFRVWLAGSYEQYF
TGTGCCAGCAGTTTCCGCGTTTGGCTAGCGGGTTCCTACGAGCAGTACTTC
>TRBJ2-7|NA|TRBV28|NA
CASSLGFAYISYEQYF
TGTGCCAGCAGTTTAGGTTTCGCATATATTTCCTACGAGCAGTACTTC
>TRBJ1-3|NA|TRBV5-1|few
CASSPSREGPGNTIYF
TGCGCCAGCAGCCCTTCGAGGGAGGGACCCGGAAACACCATATATTTT
>TRBJ1-6|NA|TRBV9|NA
CASSVRVDNSPLHF
TGTGCCAGCAGCGTGAGGGTCGATAATTCACCCCTCCACTTT
>TRBJ2-1|NA|TRBV27|NA
CASSFVGSYNEQFF
TGTGCCAGCAGTTTCGTGGGGTCCTACAATGAGCAGTTCTTC
>TRBJ2-1|NA|TRBV25-1|NA
CASSHHGPADEQFF
TGTGCCAGCAGCCACCACGGGCCGGCGGATGAGCAGTTCTTC
>TRBJ1-4|TRBD1|TRBV5-5|NA
CASRRTGASATNEKLFF
TGTGCCAGCAGGCGGACAGGGGCCAGTGCAACTAATGAAAAACTGTTTTTT
>TRBJ2-3|NA|TRBV28|NA
CASSLDGAGWTDTQYF
TGTGCCAGCAGTTTAGATGGGGCAGGGTGGACAGATACGCAGTATTTT
>TRBJ2-2|TRBD2|TRBV5-1|NA
CASSLVISGRLRTTGELFF
TGCGCCAGCAGCTTGGTCATTAGCGGGAGGCTACGGACCACCGGGGAGCTGTTTTTT
>TRBJ1-2|TRBD1|TRBV10-2|few
CASYDREFGYTF
TGCGCCAGCTACGACAGGGAGTTTGGCTACACCTTC
>TRBJ2-7|TRBD2|TRBV2|NA
CASSVRREAYEQYF
TGTGCCAGCAGTGTCCGGCGGGAGGCCTACGAGCAGTACTTC
>TRBJ1-3|NA|TRBV5-1|NA
CASSLGQMNSNTIYF
TGCGCCAGCAGCTTGGGACAGATGAATTCAAACACCATATATTTT
>TRBJ2-7|TRBD1|TRBV5-4|once
CASSSTGNGEQYF
TGTGCCAGCAGCTCGACAGGGAACGGCGAGCAGTACTTC
>TRBJ2-7|TRBD2|TRBV5-1|NA
CASSPGASGRGSEQYF
TGCGCCAGCAGCCCCGGGGCTAGCGGGAGAGGCAGCGAGCAGTACTTC
>TRBJ2-7|TRBD1|TRBV27|few
CASRPLDRVTHEQYF
TGTGCCAGCAGGCCCCTGGACAGGGTGACCCACGAGCAGTACTTC
>TRBJ2-7|TRBD2|TRBV10-3|NA
CAISEREASYEQYF
TGTGCCATCAGTGAGCGGGAGGCGTCCTACGAGCAGTACTTC
>TRBJ1-2|NA|TRBV2|few
CASVGESVYGYTF
TGTGCCAGTGTTGGGGAGTCAGTCTATGGCTACACCTTC
>TRBJ2-2|TRBD1|TRBV7-3|NA
CASSSGDRAGGELFF
TGTGCCAGCAGCTCCGGAGACAGGGCCGGCGGGGAGCTGTTTTTT
>TRBJ2-1|TRBD2|TRBV15|NA
CATSRGSGTSGSFNEQFF
TGTGCCACCAGCAGAGGTAGTGGGACTAGCGGGAGCTTCAATGAGCAGTTCTTC
>TRBJ2-1|TRBD2|TRBV10-1|NA
CASSTSGAWDEQFF
TGCGCCAGCAGCACTAGCGGAGCCTGGGATGAGCAGTTCTTC
>TRBJ2-3|TRBD2|TRBV6-6|few
CASTPSGRTDTQYF
TGTGCCAGCACCCCTAGCGGGAGAACAGATACGCAGTATTTT
>TRBJ2-2|NA|TRBV11-2|NA
CASSFRLGSNTGELFF
TGTGCCAGCAGCTTCCGACTAGGGTCGAACACCGGGGAGCTGTTTTTT
>TRBJ2-1|NA|TRBV5-8|NA
CASLSGRSYNEQFF
TGTGCCAGCCTTAGCGGACGATCCTACAATGAGCAGTTCTTC
>TRBJ2-1|NA|TRBV5-1|few
CASSLEQGEQFF
TGCGCCAGCAGCTTGGAACAGGGCGAGCAGTTCTTC
>TRBJ2-2|NA|TRBV25-1|few
CASSAFTGELFF
TGTGCCAGCAGTGCGTTCACCGGGGAGCTGTTTTTT
>TRBJ2-5|NA|TRBV5-1|NA
CASREGVPGRETQYF
TGCGCCAGCAGAGAAGGTGTCCCGGGCAGGGAGACCCAGTACTTC
>TRBJ2-7|TRBD2|TRBV7-9|few
CASSYRGGLASEQYF
TGTGCCAGCAGCTACCGAGGGGGACTAGCGAGCGAGCAGTACTTC
>TRBJ1-4|NA|TRBV4-1|NA
CASSQHLHEKLFF
TGCGCCAGCAGCCAACACCTTCATGAAAAACTGTTTTTT
>TRBJ1-5|NA|TRBV27|NA
CASSLNWGWQPQHF
TGTGCCAGCAGTTTAAATTGGGGTTGGCAGCCCCAGCATTTT
>TRBJ1-1|NA|TRBV23-1|NA
CASSQNVGDKATEAFF
TGCGCCAGCAGTCAAAACGTTGGGGACAAGGCCACTGAAGCTTTCTTT